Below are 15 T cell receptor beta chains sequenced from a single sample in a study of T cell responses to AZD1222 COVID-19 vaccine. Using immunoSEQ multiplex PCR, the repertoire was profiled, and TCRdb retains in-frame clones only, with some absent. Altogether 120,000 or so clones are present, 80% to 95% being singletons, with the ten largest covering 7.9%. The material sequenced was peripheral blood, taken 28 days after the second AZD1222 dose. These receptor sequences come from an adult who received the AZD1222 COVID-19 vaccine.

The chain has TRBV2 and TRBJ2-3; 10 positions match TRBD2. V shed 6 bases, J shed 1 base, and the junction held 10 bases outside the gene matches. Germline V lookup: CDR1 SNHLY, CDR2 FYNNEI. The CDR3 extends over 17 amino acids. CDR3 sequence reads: CASRDRIGTSGTDTQYF. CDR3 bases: TGTGCCAGCAGGGACAGGATTGGGACTAGCGGCACAGATACGCAGTATTTT.

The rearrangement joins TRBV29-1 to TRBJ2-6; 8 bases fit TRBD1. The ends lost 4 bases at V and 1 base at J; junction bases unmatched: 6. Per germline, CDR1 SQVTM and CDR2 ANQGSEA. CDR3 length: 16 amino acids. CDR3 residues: CSVVAGGSSGANVLTF. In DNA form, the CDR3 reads TGCAGCGTTGTGGCAGGGGGCTCGTCTGGGGCCAACGTCCTGACTTTC.

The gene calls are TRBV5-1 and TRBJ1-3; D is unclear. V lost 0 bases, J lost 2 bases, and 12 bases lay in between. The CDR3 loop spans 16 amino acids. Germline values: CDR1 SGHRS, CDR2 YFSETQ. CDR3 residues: CASSLDRSAPGNTIYF. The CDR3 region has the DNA TGCGCCAGCAGCTTGGATCGGTCAGCCCCTGGAAACACCATATATTTT.

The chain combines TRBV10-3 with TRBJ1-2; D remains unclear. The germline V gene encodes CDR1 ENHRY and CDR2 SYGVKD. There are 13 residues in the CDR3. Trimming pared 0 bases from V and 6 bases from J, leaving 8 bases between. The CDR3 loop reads CAISESEWDGYTF. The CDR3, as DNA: TGTGCCATCAGTGAGTCGGAATGGGATGGCTACACCTTC.

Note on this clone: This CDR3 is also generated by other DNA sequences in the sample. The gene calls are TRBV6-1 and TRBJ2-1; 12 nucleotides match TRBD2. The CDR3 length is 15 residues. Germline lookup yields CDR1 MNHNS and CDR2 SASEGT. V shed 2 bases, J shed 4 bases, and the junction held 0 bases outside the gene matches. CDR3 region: CASSELAGGYNEQFF. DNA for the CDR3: TGTGCCAGCAGTGAACTAGCGGGGGGGTACAATGAGCAGTTCTTC.

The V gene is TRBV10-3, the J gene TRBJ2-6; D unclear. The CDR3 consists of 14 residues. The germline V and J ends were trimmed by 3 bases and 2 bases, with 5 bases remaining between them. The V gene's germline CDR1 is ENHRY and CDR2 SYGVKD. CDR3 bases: TGTGCCATCAGTGACACAACTGGGGCCAACGTCCTGACTTTC. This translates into CAISDTTGANVLTF.

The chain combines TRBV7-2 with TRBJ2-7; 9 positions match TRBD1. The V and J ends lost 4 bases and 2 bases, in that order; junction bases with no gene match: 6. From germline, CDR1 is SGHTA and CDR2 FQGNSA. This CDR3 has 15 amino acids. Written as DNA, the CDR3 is TGTGCCAGCAGCTCTCAGGGACAGGGAGCCTACGAGCAGTACTTC. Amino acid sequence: CASSSQGQGAYEQYF.

CDR3 nucleotides: TGCGCCAGCAGCCAAGATATGGGCCAAAGGTACGAGCAGTACTTC. It yields the protein CASSQDMGQRYEQYF. The chain couples TRBV4-1 to TRBJ2-7; no clear D. Trimming removed 0 bases at V and 4 bases at J, with 13 bases between. CDR1 and CDR2 (germline): MGHRA, YSYEKL. The CDR3 loop spans 15 amino acids.

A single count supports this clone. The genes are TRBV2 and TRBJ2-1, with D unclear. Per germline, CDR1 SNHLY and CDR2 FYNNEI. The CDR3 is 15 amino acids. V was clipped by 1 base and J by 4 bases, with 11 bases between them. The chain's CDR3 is CASSEVRSRYNEQFF. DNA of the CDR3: TGTGCCAGCAGTGAAGTAAGGTCAAGGTACAATGAGCAGTTCTTC.

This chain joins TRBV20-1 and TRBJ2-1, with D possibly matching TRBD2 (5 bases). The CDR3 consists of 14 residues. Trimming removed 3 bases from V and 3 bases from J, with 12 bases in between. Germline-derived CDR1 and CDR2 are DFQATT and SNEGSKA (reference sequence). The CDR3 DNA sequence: TGCAGTGCTAGTCTCCCGGGATACTACAATGAGCAGTTCTTC. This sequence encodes CSASLPGYYNEQFF.

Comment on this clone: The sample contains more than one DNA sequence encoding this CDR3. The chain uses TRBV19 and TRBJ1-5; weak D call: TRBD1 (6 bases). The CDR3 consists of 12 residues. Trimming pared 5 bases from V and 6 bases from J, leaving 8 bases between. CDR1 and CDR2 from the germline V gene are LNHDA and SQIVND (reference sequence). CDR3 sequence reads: CASSLGAQPQHF. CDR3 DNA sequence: TGTGCCAGTAGTTTGGGGGCTCAGCCCCAGCATTTT. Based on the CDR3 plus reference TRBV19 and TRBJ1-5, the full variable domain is DGGITQSPKYLFRKEGQNVTLSCEQNLNHDAMYWYRQDPGQGLRLIYYSQIVNDFQKGDIAEGYSVSREKKESFPLTVTSAQKNPTAFYLCASSLGAQPQHFGDGTRLSIL.

DNA for the CDR3: TGTGCCACCAAACCGGAGGGTAACACAGATACGCAGTATTTT. It yields the protein CATKPEGNTDTQYF. J is TRBJ2-3 and V is TRBV6-6, with TRBD2 as a possible D gene (6 bases). The CDR3 extends over 14 amino acids. Germline V lookup: CDR1 MNHNY, CDR2 SVGAGI (reference sequence). The ends were cut back, 10 bases at V and 2 bases at J, with 16 bases in the middle.

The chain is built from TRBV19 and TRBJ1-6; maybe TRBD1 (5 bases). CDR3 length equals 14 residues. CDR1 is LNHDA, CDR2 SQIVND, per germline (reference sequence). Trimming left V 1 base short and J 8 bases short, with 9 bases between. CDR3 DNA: TGTGCCAGTAGTATAGTAGGGGTGGATTCACCCCTCCACTTT. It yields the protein CASSIVGVDSPLHF.

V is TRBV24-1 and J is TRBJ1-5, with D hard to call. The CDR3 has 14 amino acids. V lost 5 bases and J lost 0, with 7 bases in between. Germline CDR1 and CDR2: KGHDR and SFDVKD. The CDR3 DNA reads TGTGCCACCAGTGCAACAGTTAGCAATCAGCCCCAGCATTTT. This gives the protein CATSATVSNQPQHF.

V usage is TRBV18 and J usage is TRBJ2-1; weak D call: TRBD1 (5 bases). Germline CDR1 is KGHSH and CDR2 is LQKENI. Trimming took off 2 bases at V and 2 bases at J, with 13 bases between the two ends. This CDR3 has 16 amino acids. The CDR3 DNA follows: TGTGCCAGCTCACCAGACCAGGGCAGCACCTACAATGAGCAGTTCTTC. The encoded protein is CASSPDQGSTYNEQFF.